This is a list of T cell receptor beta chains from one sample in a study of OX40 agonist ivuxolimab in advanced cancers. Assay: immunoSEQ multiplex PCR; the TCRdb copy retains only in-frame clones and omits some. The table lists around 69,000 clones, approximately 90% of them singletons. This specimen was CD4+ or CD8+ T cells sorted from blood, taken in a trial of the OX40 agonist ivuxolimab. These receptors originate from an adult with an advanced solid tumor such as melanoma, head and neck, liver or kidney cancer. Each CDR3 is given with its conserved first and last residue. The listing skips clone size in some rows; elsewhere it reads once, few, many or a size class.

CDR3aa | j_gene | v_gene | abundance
CASSLGDTSLNTGELFF | TRBJ2-2 | TRBV7-3 | medium-sized
CASSLWRAGGTEAFF | TRBJ1-1 | TRBV7-9 | -
CAWSVGDRDRAKLFF | TRBJ1-4 | TRBV30 | once
CSAWRDHNTEAFF | TRBJ1-1 | TRBV29-1 | -
CASSRSPSPSHNEQFF | TRBJ2-1 | TRBV7-3 | -
CASSPGLTNYGYTF | TRBJ1-2 | TRBV19 | -
CASSLTGSPDTQYF | TRBJ2-3 | TRBV28 | -
CASRPQGNYGYTF | TRBJ1-2 | TRBV28 | few
CASSYEGLASEQFF | TRBJ2-1 | TRBV11-3 | -
CAISDPTGAQETQYF | TRBJ2-5 | TRBV10-3 | -
CASSPRSSREGGAFF | TRBJ1-1 | TRBV7-9 | few
CASTQEGGNQPQHF | TRBJ1-5 | TRBV2 | -
CASSEAGTNYGYTF | TRBJ1-2 | TRBV28 | -
CASSRDAGANVLTF | TRBJ2-6 | TRBV7-3 | -
CASSSDPGLAGGHEQYF | TRBJ2-7 | TRBV5-1 | -
CASSQASGQGVYSGNTIYF | TRBJ1-3 | TRBV4-2 | -
CASSRTGANTGELFF | TRBJ2-2 | TRBV9 | -
CASSYSIHMNTEAFF | TRBJ1-1 | TRBV6-5 | few
CASSLLGDQPQHF | TRBJ1-5 | TRBV27 | few
CASRRQSLNTEAFF | TRBJ1-1 | TRBV6-1 | -
CASSPGTSGALVEQYF | TRBJ2-7 | TRBV7-8 | -
CSVGRGRNTEAFF | TRBJ1-1 | TRBV29-1 | -
CASSVDLAASYEQYF | TRBJ2-7 | TRBV9 | -
CSSGGLANEQFF | TRBJ2-1 | TRBV29-1 | -
CASSASSGRLGEQFF | TRBJ2-1 | TRBV2 | -
CASSRLPLRTLRLNTEAFF | TRBJ1-1 | TRBV28 | -
CASSLLTVNTEAFF | TRBJ1-1 | TRBV7-2 | -
CASSLSIGLQYF | TRBJ2-7 | TRBV11-3 | -
CASRQQSSGNTIYF | TRBJ1-3 | TRBV6-6 | once
CASSYKQGSEAFF | TRBJ1-1 | TRBV6-5 | -
CASSSQGDGSYEQYF | TRBJ2-7 | TRBV28 | -
CASSVQGATGYTF | TRBJ1-2 | TRBV2 | once
CASSQNSNQPQHF | TRBJ1-5 | TRBV6-1 | -
CASSPRTSGTTDTQYF | TRBJ2-3 | TRBV2 | few
CASSGETSGTLNYGYTF | TRBJ1-2 | TRBV2 | -
CASSRGGLPNEQFF | TRBJ2-1 | TRBV19 | -
CASSQDWPGGLTGELFF | TRBJ2-2 | TRBV4-2 | -
CASSADSFTDTQYF | TRBJ2-3 | TRBV6-5 | -
CASTAVAGYEETQYF | TRBJ2-5 | TRBV6-5 | -
CASSSLRTSGSTDTQYF | TRBJ2-3 | TRBV7-9 | -
CASSPASGGVGYNEQFF | TRBJ2-1 | TRBV18 | -
CATVNYNEQFF | TRBJ2-1 | TRBV6-5 | -
CASSARDRTYEQYF | TRBJ2-7 | TRBV28 | -
CASSTGGDGYTF | TRBJ1-2 | TRBV5-1 | -
CASSAGGMNTEAFF | TRBJ1-1 | TRBV5-4 | -
CASSTGTGTEQFF | TRBJ2-1 | TRBV7-9 | -
CASSEQVNTEAFF | TRBJ1-1 | TRBV10-1 | -
CSVAGAGGTDTQYF | TRBJ2-3 | TRBV29-1 | once
CAISESMSVNTGELFF | TRBJ2-2 | TRBV10-3 | -
CAIRGGQHEKLFF | TRBJ1-4 | TRBV10-3 | -